This entry describes one T cell receptor (beta chain). V lost 1 base and J 0 bases, leaving 12 bases between the germline ends. Germline V lookup: CDR1 SGHDN, CDR2 FVKESK. This CDR3 region has 17 residues. It was with unique molecular identifiers that the TCRbeta library was prepared. TCRdb recomputed calls from the PCR reads with MiXCR, one row per CDR3 protein. The repertoire has tens of thousands of distinct CDR3 sequences, 6% to 8.5% of them found once; the top ten carry approximately 2.3%. This record belongs to a study of T-cell reconstitution after alpha-beta-depleted transplantation in children.

This rearrangement joins TRBV14 to TRBJ2-2, with no clear D. This sequence originates from a human donor who donated a stem cell graft to a child with acute lymphoblastic leukemia. The sequencing used PBMCs from the stem cell graft donor, collected from the stem cell graft. The CDR3 loop reads CASSQVAGIANTGELFF. CDR3 bases: TGTGCCAGCAGCCAAGTGGCTGGCATCGCGAACACCGGGGAGCTGTTTTTT.